The text below deals with one T cell receptor beta chain. The data derive from a study of blood T cells in healthy people across ages. V lost 7 bases and J lost 0, with 17 bases in between. In germline, CDR1 is MNHEY, CDR2 SMNVEV (reference sequence). The CDR3 is 16 amino acids. Together with a sample-barcoded 5' primer, a J-beta primer mix was included in a second PCR lasting about 7 to 11 cycles. MiXCR, run by TCRdb on the 5' RACE reads, gives a single entry per CDR3 protein. Of some 1.5 million distinct CDR3 sequences detected, approximately 39% appear once; the ten largest clones hold 4%. This receptor was taken from a woman aged 18-29 years in good health. Sequencing was performed on blood. This chain connects TRBV27 to TRBJ2-3, with a possible D match to TRBD2 (7 bases). Here the CDR3 reads CASNQPGGRSTDTQYF. DNA for the CDR3: TGTGCCAGCAACCAACCGGGGGGCAGGAGCACAGATACGCAGTATTTT.